This TCR beta chain was identified in a study of T-cell reconstitution after alpha-beta-depleted transplantation in children listed by TCRdb under 2016. With regard to the full study: Using TCR repertoire profiling, the study followed T-cell immune reconstitution in a quantitative way in children after TCRalphabeta/CD19-depleted allogeneic hematopoietic cell transplantation. Summary of the overall study and its limitations: The frequencies of hyperexpanded clones fell over the following months, and after one year, T-cell counts and TCRbeta diversity were mostly attributed to newly produced T cells. In some patients, the high TCRbeta diversity seen at day 60 was put down to recipient T cells and intrathymic progenitors that had survived conditioning. About two months after transplant, the apparently early recovery of alphabetaT-cell counts reportedly depended on just several hundred clones that had expanded rapidly and came from non-depleted graft cells.

The library was made by PCR. Instrument used: Illumina HiSeq 2500. Molecular barcoding was employed in the preparation of TCR libraries, with unique molecular identifiers being used to normalize TCRbeta repertoire quantification. TCRdb reanalyzed the raw reads on its own, using fastp at Q25 for trimming and MiXCR for clone calling, and kept in-frame beta chains. Each entry is one CDR3 protein sequence, shown with its most common DNA and genes. This sample comprises approximately 980,000 distinct CDR3 sequences, about 29% of them detected only once. The ten largest make up about 28% of the sample. A note on this clonotype: What this receptor recognizes is not known. No base quality values were provided; no much bigger clone lies one nucleotide off.

The treatment or condition label, as the study defines it: allogeneic hematopoietic cell transplantation with graft depleted of TCRalphabeta T cells and CD19 B cells. TCRalphabeta/CD19-depleted allogeneic hematopoietic cell grafts were given to the transplant recipients, all of whom were children. V is clipped by 6 bases and J by 2 bases, and the sequence between their germline boundaries is 17 bases long. CDR1 and CDR2, per the germline V gene (reference sequence), are DFQATT and SNEGSKA. The CDR3 numbers 14 residues from cysteine through phenylalanine. The retained sequence is limited to the CDR3, 42 bases, with the frame set at the first base.

The receptor was derived from a boy under two years old who had a stem cell transplant for SCID, so the T cells may come from the graft donor. This receptor chain uses TRBV20-1 and TRBJ2-7, with the D gene too uncertain to name. This material consisted of PBMCs, mostly from graft donor cells, taken 360 days after TCRalphabeta/CD19-depleted stem cell transplant. The DNA sequence reads TGCAGTGCGATTCGCCCCGAAAAAGCCTACGAGCAGTACTTC. Its protein is CSAIRPEKAYEQYF.